This T cell receptor (beta chain) was captured in a study of identical twins. Trimming took 4 bases from V and 4 from J, leaving 9 bases between them. CDR1 is SQVTM and CDR2 is ANQGSEA in the germline V gene. The CDR3 is made up of 12 amino acids. In TCRdb, the 5' RACE reads were re-called with MiXCR into one record per CDR3 protein. The sample includes about 730,000 distinct CDR3 sequences, 21% of them seen just once. This clonotype was counted at least ten times. This sample was also put to use in a study of T cells expressing NK-cell markers. That study adds: Each TCR beta repertoire originated in sorted T cells that were CD3+CD56+NKG2C+, CD3+CD56+NKG2C- or CD3+CD56-NKG2C+. In several experiments, an anti-gamma-delta TCR antibody restricted sorting to alpha-beta TCR T cells. The dominant NKG2C+ clonotypes represented about 1.0-7.0% of CD8+ T cells in six donors.

The chain recombines TRBV29-1 with TRBJ2-3; no reliable D call. The receptor was derived from a woman aged 18-35 years in good health. Sequencing was done on a sample of PBMCs. In nucleotides, the CDR3 is TGCAGCGTTGTGACGAGCTCAGATACGCAGTATTTT. Residues: CSVVTSSDTQYF.